This entry describes one TCR beta chain. The sample holds a few counts of this clone. The clone's antigen remains unknown. No much larger clone is present one base from it, and per-base qualities are unavailable. The immunoSEQ multiplex PCR assay was used to generate TCR libraries, with TCR-beta and/or TCR-alpha/delta assays applied to each sample. Amplified TCR libraries were sequenced on the Illumina high-throughput platform. In the source study's methods: Clustering and dimensionality reduction relied on pairwise TCRdist distances among GMM-specific receptors from T cells that were either sorted ex vivo or expanded in vitro. The score assigned to each clinical repertoire was mean NN-distance, meaning the average TCRdist to the nearest 10% of tetramer-positive reference sequences. GEM TCR motif frequency was calculated as the fraction of unique TCRs that matched known GEM sequences by V/J usage and CDR3 length. Linear discriminant analysis with leave-one-out cross-validation, implemented in scikit-learn, was used to classify active tuberculosis. TCRdb stores this immuneACCESS table with in-frame sequences only. Part of the clones is absent; in the studies checked, under half of the shortfall reflects unresolved V genes, and no reason is known for the rest. Clone size and V and J calls were adopted from that table, with D and trimming inferred from the DNA. Here the sample has 30,000 to 40,000 clones; around 93% occur a single time. In total, the top ten clones hold 2% to 2.5% of the sample.

The germline V end is reduced by 5 bases and the J end by 5 bases; junction bases left unmatched: 8. The germline V gene sets CDR1 to MDHEN and CDR2 to SYDVKM. The CDR3 contains 15 residues, cysteine and phenylalanine counted. The retained sequence is limited to the CDR3, 45 bases, with the frame set at the first base. This specimen belongs to a study of T cells in tuberculosis (dated by TCRdb to 2016 to 2019). Context from the whole study: The study combined CD1B tetramers and high-throughput TCR immunosequencing to characterize T cells specific for the mycobacterial lipid antigen glucose monomycolate (GMM). IGRA-negative adolescents, IGRA-positive adolescents with latent tuberculosis and adults with active tuberculosis, approximately 11 per group, were compared in a South African clinical cohort. PBMC from patients with active tuberculosis were archived either before the start of standard anti-tuberculosis treatment or within 7 days of starting that treatment.

Per the publication, the time point label means: new active TB diagnosis, blood taken before or within 7 days of starting treatment. The active tuberculosis patients were newly diagnosed, HIV-seronegative South African adults aged 18 years or older. Confirmation of active tuberculosis came from positive sputum smear microscopy and/or a positive M. tuberculosis culture. Unsorted cryopreserved PBMC were immunosequenced, covering on average about 100,000 T cells per clinical donor. What the research found in general, with its limitations: Active tuberculosis TCR-alpha repertoires showed smaller mean NN-distances to GMM-specific TCRs than IGRA-negative controls, suggesting clonal expansion of these TCRs. Clinical samples were selected based on the availability of cryopreserved specimens, with adults included as active tuberculosis cases and adolescents included as controls. Shorter CDR3-alpha lengths in active tuberculosis patients partly drove the smaller NN-distances, and the TCR-beta difference was not statistically significant. Using GEM motif frequencies, a classifier achieved 60% to 70% accuracy, whereas a classifier built on the diverse GMM-specific repertoire got to approximately 90% accuracy (AUROC around 0.88).

Source: PBMCs, taken at tuberculosis diagnosis. This chain joins TRBV28 to TRBJ2-2, with 7 middle bases fitting TRBD2. This receptor was taken from an adult with tuberculosis. The DNA reads TGTGCCAGCAGTCCCGGGACTACGGTAACCGGGGAGCTGTTTTTT. This gives the protein CASSPGTTVTGELFF. The variable domain in full, with residues beyond the CDR3 obtained from the reference TRBV28 and TRBJ2-2 genes, is DVKVTQSSRYLVKRTGEKVFLECVQDMDHENMFWYRQDPGLGLRLIYFSYDVKMKEKGDIPEGYSVSREKKERFSLILESASTNQTSMYLCASSPGTTVTGELFFGEGSRLTVL.